The entry below describes one T cell receptor beta chain. Germline assignment: CDR1 KGHSH and CDR2 LQKENI. This CDR3 has 15 amino acids. The V and J ends lost 3 bases and 4 bases respectively, with 13 bases between them. The data derive from a study of T cell changes during pregnancy in multiple sclerosis. The assay was immunoSEQ multiplex PCR, and TCRdb's table has in-frame clones only and misses some. Of around 72,000 clones listed, under 95% are singletons. The clonotype originates from a female donor with multiple sclerosis, enrolled in a pregnancy study. The chain uses TRBV18 and TRBJ1-3; tentatively, D is TRBD1 (5 bases). The source was CD4+ T cells from peripheral blood mononuclear cells, collected before pregnancy. The chain's CDR3 is CASSPQDTLGNTIYF. CDR3 nucleotides: TGTGCCAGCTCACCCCAGGACACGTTAGGAAACACCATATATTTT.